This is a list of T cell receptor beta chains from one sample in a study of blood T cell repertoires in COVID-19. Libraries were prepared by immunoSEQ multiplex PCR; TCRdb keeps only in-frame clonotypes and omits some of them. The sample shows 98,000 or so clones, around 85% of them seen only once. The material sequenced was peripheral blood. The source is a woman aged 80 or over with active or convalescent COVID-19. The CDR3 runs from the conserved cysteine through the conserved F or W. The D gene is left open where the match is weak. Not every row has a clone size; where given, it reads once, few, many or a size class.

V gene	J gene	clone size	D gene	CDR3 DNA	CDR3 protein
TRBV5-6	TRBJ2-3	NA	TRBD2	TGTGCCAGCAGACCCGCCGGGACTAGCGGGAGGGTGGGCACAGATACGCAGTATTTT	CASRPAGTSGRVGTDTQYF
TRBV19	TRBJ1-2	NA	NA	TGTGCCAGTAAATTGGGGGGGATGGACAAGCTGGGCTACACCTTC	CASKLGGMDKLGYTF
TRBV19	TRBJ2-2	NA	TRBD2	TGTGCCAGTAGTATAATAGCGGGACCCACCGGGGAGCTGTTTTTT	CASSIIAGPTGELFF
TRBV28	TRBJ1-1	NA	TRBD1	TGTGCCAGCACTGGACAGGGTTGGAGCACTGAAGCTTTCTTT	CASTGQGWSTEAFF
TRBV2	TRBJ2-7	few	NA	TGTGCCAGCTTACCGGGGATTGGCTACGAGCAGTACTTC	CASLPGIGYEQYF
TRBV11-1	TRBJ2-5	NA	TRBD1	TGTGCCAGCAGCCTCCGGGACAGGGGGTTCCAAGAGACCCAGTACTTC	CASSLRDRGFQETQYF
TRBV9	TRBJ2-3	NA	NA	TGTGCCAGCAGCGCGAGCCCCAATCCAGATACGCAGTATTTT	CASSASPNPDTQYF
TRBV4-1	TRBJ1-3	NA	NA	TGCGCCAGCAGCCAATCCCGGGGGGGGAACTCTGGAAACACCATATATTTT	CASSQSRGGNSGNTIYF
TRBV29-1	TRBJ1-6	NA	TRBD1	TGCAGCGTGTCCTGGGACAGAAATTCACCCCTCCACTTT	CSVSWDRNSPLHF
TRBV5-8	TRBJ1-1	NA	NA	TGTGCCAGCAGCTTTTTGAGGAACACTGAAGCTTTCTTT	CASSFLRNTEAFF
TRBV9	TRBJ2-5	NA	NA	TGTGCCAGCAGCGTAGCTTCGGAGGAGACCCAGTACTTC	CASSVASEETQYF
TRBV28	TRBJ1-2	NA	NA	TGTGCCAGCAGTTTACGCGGCCATAGGTATGGCTACACCTTC	CASSLRGHRYGYTF
TRBV28	TRBJ1-5	NA	NA	TGTGCCAGCAGTTTCCTCGAATGGCTTAGCAATCAGCCCCAGCATTTT	CASSFLEWLSNQPQHF
TRBV4-2	TRBJ1-1	NA	TRBD1	TGTGCCAGCAGCCAAGAGGACAGGGGGTCGGTGAACACTGAAGCTTTCTTT	CASSQEDRGSVNTEAFF
TRBV11-2	TRBJ2-1	NA	NA	TGTGCCAGCAGTTCCAGGGGCAATGAGCAGTTCTTC	CASSSRGNEQFF
TRBV5-1	TRBJ1-4	NA	TRBD1	TGCGCCAGCAGCTTGGAATCAGGGGGCCGGACAACTAATGAAAAACTGTTTTTT	CASSLESGGRTTNEKLFF
TRBV9	TRBJ2-7	NA	NA	TGTGCCAGCAGCGTAGGGGGATCGGCCCTCTCGGGAGAGCAGTACTTC	CASSVGGSALSGEQYF
TRBV5-1	TRBJ2-1	NA	TRBD1	TGCGCCAGCTCCTCGGACAGGGTATCCGATGAGCAGTTCTTC	CASSSDRVSDEQFF
TRBV28	TRBJ2-7	few	NA	TGTGCCAGCACCCTTGACACGTACGAGCAGTACTTC	CASTLDTYEQYF
TRBV6-5	TRBJ1-5	few	NA	TGTGCCAGCAGTCCTACAGGGCGTCAGCCCCAGCATTTT	CASSPTGRQPQHF
TRBV6-5	TRBJ1-2	NA	TRBD1	TGTGCCAGCAGTTACGGGACAGGGAACTATGGCTACACCTTC	CASSYGTGNYGYTF
TRBV18	TRBJ2-7	NA	NA	TGTGCCAGCACGAGGGACTCGGCCTACGAGCAGTACTTC	CASTRDSAYEQYF
TRBV4-2	TRBJ2-7	few	NA	TGTGCCAGCAGCCAAGGGGCAGGCAGCTACGAGCAGTACTTC	CASSQGAGSYEQYF
TRBV5-1	TRBJ2-3	NA	NA	TGCGCCAGCACTAGGAGTGGCACAGATACGCAGTATTTT	CASTRSGTDTQYF
TRBV18	TRBJ1-1	NA	NA	TGTGCCAGCTCAGCGGAATCGACTGAAGCTTTCTTT	CASSAESTEAFF
TRBV21-1	TRBJ2-7	NA	NA	TGTGCCAGCAGCAAAAGGTACCGGGACTTGCGGCCCGAGCAGTACTTC	CASSKRYRDLRPEQYF